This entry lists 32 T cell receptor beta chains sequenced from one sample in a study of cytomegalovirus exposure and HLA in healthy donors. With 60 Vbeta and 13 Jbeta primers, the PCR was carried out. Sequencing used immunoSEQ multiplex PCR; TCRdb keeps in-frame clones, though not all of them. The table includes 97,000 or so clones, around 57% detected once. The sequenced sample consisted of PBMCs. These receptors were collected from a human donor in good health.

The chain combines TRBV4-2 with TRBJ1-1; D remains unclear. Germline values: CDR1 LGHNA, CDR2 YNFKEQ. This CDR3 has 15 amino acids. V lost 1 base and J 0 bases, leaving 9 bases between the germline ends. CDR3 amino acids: CASSQARVMNTEAFF. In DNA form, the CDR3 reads TGTGCCAGCAGCCAAGCTCGGGTCATGAACACTGAAGCTTTCTTT.

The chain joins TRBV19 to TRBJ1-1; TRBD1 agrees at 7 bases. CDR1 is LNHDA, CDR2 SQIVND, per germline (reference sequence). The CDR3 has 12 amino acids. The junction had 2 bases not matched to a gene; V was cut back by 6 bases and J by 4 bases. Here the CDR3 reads CASRTGITEAFF. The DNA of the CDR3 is TGTGCCAGTAGGACAGGGATCACTGAAGCTTTCTTT.

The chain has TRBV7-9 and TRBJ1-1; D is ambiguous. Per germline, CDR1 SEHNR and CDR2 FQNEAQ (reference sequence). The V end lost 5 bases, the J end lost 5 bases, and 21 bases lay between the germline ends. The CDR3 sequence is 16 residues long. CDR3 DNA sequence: TGTGCCAGCAGCGCCTTCTTGTCAGGTGGGAGGACTGAAGCTTTCTTT. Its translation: CASSAFLSGGRTEAFF.

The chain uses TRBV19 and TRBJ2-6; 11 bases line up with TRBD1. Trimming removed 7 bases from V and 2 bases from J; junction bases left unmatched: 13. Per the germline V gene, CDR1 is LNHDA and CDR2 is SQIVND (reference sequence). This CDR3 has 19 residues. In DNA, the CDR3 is TGTGCCAGTACCCTCCTCCCCGGGACAGGGGGGGCTGGGGCCAACGTCCTGACTTTC. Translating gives CASTLLPGTGGAGANVLTF.

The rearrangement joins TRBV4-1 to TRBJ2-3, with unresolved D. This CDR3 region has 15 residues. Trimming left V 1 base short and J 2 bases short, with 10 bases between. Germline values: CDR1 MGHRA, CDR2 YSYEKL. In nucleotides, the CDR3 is TGCGCCAGCAGCCAAGCAAACTACCCCACAGATACGCAGTATTTT. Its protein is CASSQANYPTDTQYF.

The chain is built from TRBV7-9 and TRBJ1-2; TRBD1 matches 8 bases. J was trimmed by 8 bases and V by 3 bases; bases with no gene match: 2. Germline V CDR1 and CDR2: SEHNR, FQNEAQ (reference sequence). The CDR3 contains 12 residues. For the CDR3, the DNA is TGTGCCAGCAGCTTCGACAGGGGAGGCTACACCTTC. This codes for CASSFDRGGYTF.

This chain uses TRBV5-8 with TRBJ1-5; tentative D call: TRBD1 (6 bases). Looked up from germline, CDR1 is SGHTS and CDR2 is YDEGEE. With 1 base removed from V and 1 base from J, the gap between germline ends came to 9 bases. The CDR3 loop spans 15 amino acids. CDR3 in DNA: TGTGCCAGCAGCTTGACGGGACAAAGCAATCAGCCCCAGCATTTT. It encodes CASSLTGQSNQPQHF. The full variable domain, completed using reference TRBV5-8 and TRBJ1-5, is EAGVTQSPTHLIKTRGQQATLRCSPISGHTSVYWYQQALGLGLQFLLWYDEGEERNRGNFPPRFSGRQFPNYSSELNVNALELEDSALYLCASSLTGQSNQPQHFGDGTRLSIL.

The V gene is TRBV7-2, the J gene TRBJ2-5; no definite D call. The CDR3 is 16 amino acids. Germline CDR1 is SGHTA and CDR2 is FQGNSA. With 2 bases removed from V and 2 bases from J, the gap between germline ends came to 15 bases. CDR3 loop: CASSLMSSYSQETQYF. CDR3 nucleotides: TGTGCCAGCAGCTTAATGTCCTCCTACTCTCAAGAGACCCAGTACTTC.

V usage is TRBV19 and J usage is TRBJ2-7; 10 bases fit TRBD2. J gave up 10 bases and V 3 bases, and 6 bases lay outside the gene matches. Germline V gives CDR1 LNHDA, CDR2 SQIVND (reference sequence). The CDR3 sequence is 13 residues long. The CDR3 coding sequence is TGTGCCAGTAGTATCGGACTAGCGGATTATCAGTACTTC. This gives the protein CASSIGLADYQYF.

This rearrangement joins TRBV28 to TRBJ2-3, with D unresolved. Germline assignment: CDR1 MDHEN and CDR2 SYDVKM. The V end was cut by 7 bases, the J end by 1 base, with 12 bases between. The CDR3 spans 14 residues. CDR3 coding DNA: TGTGCCAGCACCCCGAGGTTCGGCACAGATACGCAGTATTTT. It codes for CASTPRFGTDTQYF.

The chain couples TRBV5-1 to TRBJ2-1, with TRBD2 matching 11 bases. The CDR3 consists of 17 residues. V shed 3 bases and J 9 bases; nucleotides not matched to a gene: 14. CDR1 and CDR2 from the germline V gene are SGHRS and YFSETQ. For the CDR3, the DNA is TGCGCCAGCAGCTCCGGTTTTAGCGGGAGGGCCCAAGTTGAGCAGTTCTTC. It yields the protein CASSSGFSGRAQVEQFF.

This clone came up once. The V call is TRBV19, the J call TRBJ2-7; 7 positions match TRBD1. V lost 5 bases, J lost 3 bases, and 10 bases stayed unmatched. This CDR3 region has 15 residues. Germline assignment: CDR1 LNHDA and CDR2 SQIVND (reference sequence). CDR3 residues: CASSVLRDSNYEQYF. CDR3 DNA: TGTGCCAGTAGTGTACTCCGGGACAGCAACTACGAGCAGTACTTC.

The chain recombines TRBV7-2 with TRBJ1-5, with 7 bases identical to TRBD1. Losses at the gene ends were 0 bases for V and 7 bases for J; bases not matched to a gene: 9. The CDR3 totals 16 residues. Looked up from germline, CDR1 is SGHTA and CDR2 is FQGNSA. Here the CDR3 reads CASSLAGGAIKQPQHF. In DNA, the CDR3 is TGTGCCAGCAGCTTAGCAGGGGGCGCGATTAAACAGCCCCAGCATTTT.

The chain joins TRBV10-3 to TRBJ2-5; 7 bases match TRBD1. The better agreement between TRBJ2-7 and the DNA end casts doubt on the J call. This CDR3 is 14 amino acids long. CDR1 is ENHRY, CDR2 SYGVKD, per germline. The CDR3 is CAINPGQSSYEQYF. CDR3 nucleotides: TGTGCCATCAATCCGGGACAGAGCTCCTACGAGCAGTACTTC.

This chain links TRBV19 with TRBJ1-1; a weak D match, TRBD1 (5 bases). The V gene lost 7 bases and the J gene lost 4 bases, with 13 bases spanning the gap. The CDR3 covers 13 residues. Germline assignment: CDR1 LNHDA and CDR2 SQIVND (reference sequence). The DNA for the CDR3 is TGTGCCAGTACCAGGGATTTGGGCACTGAAGCTTTCTTT. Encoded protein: CASTRDLGTEAFF.

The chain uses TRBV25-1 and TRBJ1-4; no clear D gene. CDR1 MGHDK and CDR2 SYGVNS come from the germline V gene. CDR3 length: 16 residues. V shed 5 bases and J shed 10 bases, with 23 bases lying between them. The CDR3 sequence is CASSNPKAGLSGKLFF. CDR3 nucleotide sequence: TGTGCCAGCAGTAACCCCAAGGCGGGTTTATCGGGAAAACTGTTTTTT.

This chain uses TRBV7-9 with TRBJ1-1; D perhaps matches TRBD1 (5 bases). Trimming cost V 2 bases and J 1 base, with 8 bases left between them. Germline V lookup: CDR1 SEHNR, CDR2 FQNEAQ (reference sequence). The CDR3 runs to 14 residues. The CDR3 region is CASSLQTENTEAFF. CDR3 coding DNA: TGTGCCAGCAGCTTACAGACAGAGAACACTGAAGCTTTCTTT.

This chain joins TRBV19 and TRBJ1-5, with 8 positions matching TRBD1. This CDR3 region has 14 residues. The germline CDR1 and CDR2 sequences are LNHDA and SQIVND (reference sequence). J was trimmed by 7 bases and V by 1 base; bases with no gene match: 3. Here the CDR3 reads CASSIGQGHQPQHF. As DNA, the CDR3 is TGTGCCAGTAGTATAGGACAGGGGCACCAGCCCCAGCATTTT.

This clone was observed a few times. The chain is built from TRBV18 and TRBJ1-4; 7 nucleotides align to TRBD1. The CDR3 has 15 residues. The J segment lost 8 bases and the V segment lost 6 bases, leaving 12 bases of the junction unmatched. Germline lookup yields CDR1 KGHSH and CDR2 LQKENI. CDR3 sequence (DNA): TGTGCCAGCTCCCGGGACAGCCGAACCTACGAAAAACTGTTTTTT. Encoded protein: CASSRDSRTYEKLFF.

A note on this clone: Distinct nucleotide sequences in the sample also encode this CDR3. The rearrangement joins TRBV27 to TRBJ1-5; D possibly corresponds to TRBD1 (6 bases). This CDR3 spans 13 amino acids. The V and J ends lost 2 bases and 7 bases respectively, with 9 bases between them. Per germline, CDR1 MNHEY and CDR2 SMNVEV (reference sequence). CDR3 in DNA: TGTGCCAGCAGTTTAACAGGGTACCAGCCCCAGCATTTT. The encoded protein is CASSLTGYQPQHF.

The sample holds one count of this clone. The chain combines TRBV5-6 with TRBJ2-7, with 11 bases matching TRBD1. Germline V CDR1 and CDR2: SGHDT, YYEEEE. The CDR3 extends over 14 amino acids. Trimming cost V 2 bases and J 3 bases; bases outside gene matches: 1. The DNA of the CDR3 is TGTGCCAGCAGCTTTGGGACAGGGGGCTACGAGCAGTACTTC. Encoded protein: CASSFGTGGYEQYF.

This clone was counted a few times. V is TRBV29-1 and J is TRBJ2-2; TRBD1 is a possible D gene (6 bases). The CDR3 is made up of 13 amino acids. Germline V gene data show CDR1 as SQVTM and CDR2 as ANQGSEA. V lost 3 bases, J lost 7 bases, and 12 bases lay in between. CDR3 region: CSVDLGAFGELFF. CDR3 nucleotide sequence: TGCAGCGTTGATTTGGGGGCGTTCGGGGAGCTGTTTTTT.

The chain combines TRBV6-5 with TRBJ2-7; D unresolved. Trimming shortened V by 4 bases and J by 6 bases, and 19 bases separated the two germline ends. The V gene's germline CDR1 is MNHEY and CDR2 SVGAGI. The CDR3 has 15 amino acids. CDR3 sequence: CASSSKQIPTFEQYF. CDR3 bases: TGTGCCAGCAGTTCAAAACAGATCCCGACCTTCGAGCAGTACTTC.

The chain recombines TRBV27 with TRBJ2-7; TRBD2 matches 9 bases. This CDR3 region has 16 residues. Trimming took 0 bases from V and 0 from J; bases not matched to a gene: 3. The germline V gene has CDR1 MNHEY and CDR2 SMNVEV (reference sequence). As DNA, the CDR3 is TGTGCCAGCAGTTTATCCACTAGCGGGTACTCCTACGAGCAGTACTTC. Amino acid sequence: CASSLSTSGYSYEQYF.

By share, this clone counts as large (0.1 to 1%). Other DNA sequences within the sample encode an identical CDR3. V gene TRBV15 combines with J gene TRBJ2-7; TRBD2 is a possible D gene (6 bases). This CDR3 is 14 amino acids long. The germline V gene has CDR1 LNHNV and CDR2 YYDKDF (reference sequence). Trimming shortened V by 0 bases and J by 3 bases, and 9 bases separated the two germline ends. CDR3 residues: CATSRDRGYYEQYF. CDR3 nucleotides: TGTGCCACCAGCAGAGATCGGGGGTACTACGAGCAGTACTTC.

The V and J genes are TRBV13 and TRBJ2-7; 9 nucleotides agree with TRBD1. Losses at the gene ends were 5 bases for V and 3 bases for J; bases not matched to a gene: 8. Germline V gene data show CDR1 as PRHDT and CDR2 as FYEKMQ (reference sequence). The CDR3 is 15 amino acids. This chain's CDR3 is CASSASGTGNYEQYF. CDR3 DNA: TGTGCCAGCAGCGCCTCCGGGACAGGGAACTACGAGCAGTACTTC.

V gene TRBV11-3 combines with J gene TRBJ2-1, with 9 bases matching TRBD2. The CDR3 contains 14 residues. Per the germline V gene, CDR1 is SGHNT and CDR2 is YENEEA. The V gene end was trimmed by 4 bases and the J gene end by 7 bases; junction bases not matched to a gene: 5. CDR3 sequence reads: CASSSGLALNEQFF. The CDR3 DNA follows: TGTGCCAGCAGCTCCGGACTAGCGCTTAATGAGCAGTTCTTC.

The CDR3 DNA sequence: TGTGCCAGTAGTTCAAGACAGGGGCCCAACACTGAAGCTTTCTTT. Its protein is CASSSRQGPNTEAFF. The chain has TRBV19 and TRBJ1-1, with 8 bases that match TRBD1. The CDR3 spans 15 residues. Trimming removed 5 bases from V and 2 bases from J; junction bases left unmatched: 7. Looked up from germline, CDR1 is LNHDA and CDR2 is SQIVND (reference sequence).

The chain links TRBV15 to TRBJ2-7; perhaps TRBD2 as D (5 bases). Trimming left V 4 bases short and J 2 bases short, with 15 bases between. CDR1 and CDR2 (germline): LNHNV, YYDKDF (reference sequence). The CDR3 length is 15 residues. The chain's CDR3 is CATSTTDLIPYEQYF. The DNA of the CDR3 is TGTGCCACCAGCACTACGGACTTGATACCCTACGAGCAGTACTTC.

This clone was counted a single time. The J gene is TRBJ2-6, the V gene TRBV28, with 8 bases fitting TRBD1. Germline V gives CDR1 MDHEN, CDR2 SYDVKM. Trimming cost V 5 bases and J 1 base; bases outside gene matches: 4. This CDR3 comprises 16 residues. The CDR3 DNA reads TGTGCCAGCAGTCCAGGGGGCAGGTCTGGGGCCAACGTCCTGACTTTC. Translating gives CASSPGGRSGANVLTF.

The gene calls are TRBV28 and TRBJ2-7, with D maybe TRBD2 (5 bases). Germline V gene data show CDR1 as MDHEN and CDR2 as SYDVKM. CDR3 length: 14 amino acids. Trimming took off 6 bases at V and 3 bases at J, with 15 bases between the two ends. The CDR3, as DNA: TGTGCCAGCAGGGCGGGCGGGCGACACTACGAGCAGTACTTC. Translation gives CASRAGGRHYEQYF. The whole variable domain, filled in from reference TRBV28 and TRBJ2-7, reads DVKVTQSSRYLVKRTGEKVFLECVQDMDHENMFWYRQDPGLGLRLIYFSYDVKMKEKGDIPEGYSVSREKKERFSLILESASTNQTSMYLCASRAGGRHYEQYFGPGTRLTVT.

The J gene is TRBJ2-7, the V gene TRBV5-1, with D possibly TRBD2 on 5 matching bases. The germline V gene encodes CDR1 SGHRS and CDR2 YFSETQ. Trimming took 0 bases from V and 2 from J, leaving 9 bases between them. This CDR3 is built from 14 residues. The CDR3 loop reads CASSLALGAYEQYF. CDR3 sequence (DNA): TGCGCCAGCAGCTTGGCGCTCGGGGCCTACGAGCAGTACTTC. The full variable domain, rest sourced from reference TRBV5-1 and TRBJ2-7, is KAGVTQTPRYLIKTRGQQVTLSCSPISGHRSVSWYQQTPGQGLQFLFEYFSETQRNKGNFPGRFSGRQFSNSRSEMNVSTLELGDSALYLCASSLALGAYEQYFGPGTRLTVT.